Listed below are T cell receptor beta chains from one sample, sequenced in a study of blood T cell repertoires in COVID-19. Some clones are missing from TCRdb's copy, which holds only in-frame ones; the method was immunoSEQ multiplex PCR. Among about 58,000 clones listed, roughly 90% were seen once. The sequencing sample was made of peripheral blood. The receptor source for this set is a woman between 45 and 65 years old with active or convalescent COVID-19. The CDR3 runs from the conserved cysteine through the conserved F or W. Fields, in order: J gene, V gene, CDR3 protein.

j_gene: TRBJ2-1; v_gene: TRBV10-3; CDR3aa: CAIGLAGALSSYNEQFF
j_gene: TRBJ2-7; v_gene: TRBV2; CDR3aa: CASIQGLWYF
j_gene: TRBJ2-3; v_gene: TRBV10-3; CDR3aa: CAIKFERTSTDTQYF
j_gene: TRBJ2-3; v_gene: TRBV2; CDR3aa: CASSEVRFYTDTQYF
j_gene: TRBJ1-1; v_gene: TRBV6-1; CDR3aa: CASSEAGAGNTEAFF
j_gene: TRBJ2-3; v_gene: TRBV5-1; CDR3aa: CASSLAPGTGSTDTQYF
j_gene: TRBJ2-1; v_gene: TRBV7-8; CDR3aa: CASSSGLGDREQFF
j_gene: TRBJ2-7; v_gene: TRBV2; CDR3aa: CASRKTGGDEQYF
j_gene: TRBJ2-1; v_gene: TRBV19; CDR3aa: CASSIDHPFLAGGRYNEQFF
j_gene: TRBJ1-1; v_gene: TRBV27; CDR3aa: CASSLSTNGGPEAFF
j_gene: TRBJ2-7; v_gene: TRBV30; CDR3aa: CAWRTLEEQYF
j_gene: TRBJ2-7; v_gene: TRBV20-1; CDR3aa: CSASLGGGADEQYF
j_gene: TRBJ2-7; v_gene: TRBV28; CDR3aa: CASSLTRSAYEQYF
j_gene: TRBJ1-1; v_gene: TRBV28; CDR3aa: CASDVTGTLMNTEAFF
j_gene: TRBJ1-1; v_gene: TRBV7-9; CDR3aa: CASSLRGNTEAFF
j_gene: TRBJ2-3; v_gene: TRBV25-1; CDR3aa: CASSETSDTQYF
j_gene: TRBJ1-1; v_gene: TRBV21-1; CDR3aa: CASKMDSPNGTEAFF